Listed below are T cell receptor beta chains from one sample, sequenced in a study of blood T cell repertoires in COVID-19. Assay used: immunoSEQ multiplex PCR; TCRdb lists only in-frame clones, some missing. The sample consists of about 270,000 clones, approximately 86% of them appearing once. The sample was peripheral blood. The receptors derive from a woman aged 55-69 years who had recovered from COVID-19. The CDR3 runs from the conserved cysteine through the conserved F or W. D genes are given only for firm matches. Clone sizes are given selectively: once, few, many, or a class where the clone is expanded.

j_gene,d_gene,v_gene,abundance,CDR3aa,CDR3nt
TRBJ2-5,NA,TRBV5-4,NA,CASSYRGAETQYF,TGTGCCAGCAGCTACCGGGGGGCGGAGACCCAGTACTTC
TRBJ2-3,TRBD2,TRBV28,NA,CASILAGGSTDTQYF,TGTGCCAGTATCTTAGCGGGGGGTAGCACAGATACGCAGTATTTT
TRBJ2-1,NA,TRBV11-3,NA,CASSPGLAWGEQFF,TGTGCCAGCAGCCCCGGACTGGCGTGGGGTGAGCAGTTCTTC
TRBJ2-7,NA,TRBV9,NA,CASSVAGGNEQYF,TGTGCCAGCAGCGTGGCTGGGGGCAACGAGCAGTACTTC
TRBJ2-2,TRBD1,TRBV11-3,once,CASRVDRAVGELFF,TGTGCCAGCAGAGTGGACAGGGCGGTCGGGGAGCTGTTTTTT
TRBJ1-2,TRBD1,TRBV5-3,many,CARSTPWTGRESLDYGYTF,TGTGCCAGAAGCACCCCGTGGACAGGTAGAGAGTCGTTGGACTATGGCTACACCTTC
TRBJ2-7,NA,TRBV2,NA,CASSPFPYRVDEQYF,TGTGCCAGCAGCCCCTTCCCATACAGGGTGGACGAGCAGTACTTC
TRBJ1-1,NA,TRBV12-3/TRBV12-4,NA,CASNLGESTEAFF,TGTGCCAGCAACCTCGGAGAGAGCACTGAAGCTTTCTTT
TRBJ2-1,NA,TRBV3-1/TRBV3-2,once,CASSQGGRGETDEQFF,TGTGCCAGCAGCCAAGGTGGAAGGGGTGAGACGGATGAGCAGTTCTTC
TRBJ1-2,TRBD1,TRBV15,NA,CATSRDRDRADGYTF,TGTGCCACCAGCAGAGATCGAGACAGGGCAGATGGCTACACCTTC
TRBJ1-2,TRBD1,TRBV29-1,NA,CSVGRDRGIDGYTF,TGCAGCGTAGGTCGGGACAGGGGTATTGATGGCTACACCTTC
TRBJ2-3,TRBD2,TRBV27,NA,CASATPRDYRADTQYF,TGTGCCAGCGCCACTCCTCGGGACTACCGGGCAGATACGCAGTATTTT
TRBJ1-1,NA,TRBV13,NA,CASSLAFSRDYTEAFF,TGTGCCAGCAGCTTAGCATTTTCCAGGGATTACACTGAAGCTTTCTTT
TRBJ2-7,TRBD1,TRBV5-1,NA,CASSTRGSSYEQYF,TGCGCCAGCAGCACCAGGGGGTCTTCCTACGAGCAGTACTTC
TRBJ1-1,NA,TRBV27,NA,CASSRRDTEAFF,TGTGCCAGCAGTAGGAGGGACACTGAAGCTTTCTTT
TRBJ2-7,NA,TRBV29-1,once,CSAYRAGEQYF,TGCAGCGCCTACAGGGCCGGGGAGCAGTACTTC
TRBJ1-4,NA,TRBV7-2,NA,CASSLARGSGEKLFF,TGTGCCAGCAGCTTAGCCCGGGGGTCTGGTGAAAAACTGTTTTTT
TRBJ2-3,NA,TRBV19,NA,CASSRTDTQYF,TGTGCCAGTAGCAGGACAGATACGCAGTATTTT
TRBJ2-3,TRBD1,TRBV6-2/TRBV6-3,NA,CASSYSKRQGETDTQYF,TGTGCCAGCAGTTACTCGAAACGACAGGGTGAAACAGATACGCAGTATTTT
TRBJ2-3,NA,TRBV18,NA,CASSQNPQDRLSTDTQYF,TGTGCCAGCTCGCAGAATCCCCAAGACAGGCTTAGCACAGATACGCAGTATTTT
TRBJ2-3,TRBD2,TRBV7-3,NA,CASSLKVASGGLTDTQYF,TGTGCCAGCAGCTTAAAAGTGGCTAGCGGGGGGCTAACAGATACGCAGTATTTT
TRBJ1-1,NA,TRBV7-8,NA,CASSPRGNTEAFF,TGTGCCAGCAGCCCCAGGGGGAACACTGAAGCTTTCTTT
TRBJ1-2,TRBD1,TRBV19,NA,CASGGTGYGYTF,TGTGCCAGTGGAGGGACAGGGTATGGCTACACCTTC
TRBJ1-1,NA,TRBV2,NA,CATRTANTEAFF,TGTGCCACCCGGACAGCGAACACTGAAGCTTTCTTT